A selection of T cell receptor beta chains follows, all from one sample in a study of PD-1 blockade in classical Hodgkin lymphoma. The table came from immunoSEQ multiplex PCR; TCRdb's copy has only in-frame clones and leaves some out. Seen here are 70,000 or so clones, roughly 92% observed once, and the top ten hold roughly 2.7%. Sequenced material: peripheral blood mononuclear cells (PBMCs). The receptors were sampled from a human donor with classical Hodgkin lymphoma. CDR3s include the opening cysteine and the closing phenylalanine or tryptophan. The D gene is left open where the match is weak.

D: TRBD1
V: TRBV2
J: TRBJ2-1
CDR3: CASSVGQNNEQFF

D: TRBD1
V: TRBV7-9
J: TRBJ2-5
CDR3: CASSNRDRRPQETQYF

D: .
V: TRBV11-3
J: TRBJ2-2
CDR3: CASTPPCTGELFF

D: TRBD1
V: TRBV18
J: TRBJ1-1
CDR3: CASSRTGGYTEAFF

D: .
V: TRBV7-9
J: TRBJ1-3
CDR3: CASSWAWGGAGNTIYF

D: .
V: TRBV18
J: TRBJ1-4
CDR3: CASSPNSPTNEKLFF

D: TRBD1
V: TRBV19
J: TRBJ2-7
CDR3: CASSIKTGASNEQYF

D: .
V: TRBV5-1
J: TRBJ2-7
CDR3: CASRVGYPGSYEQYF

D: .
V: TRBV28
J: TRBJ1-1
CDR3: CASSLQGNTEAFF

D: .
V: TRBV7-4
J: TRBJ1-2
CDR3: CASSPRRYGYTF

D: .
V: TRBV7-9
J: TRBJ2-4
CDR3: CASSPGRQGWGGDIQYF

D: TRBD2
V: TRBV4-2
J: TRBJ2-1
CDR3: CASSHLGDPRGGFYNEQFF

D: .
V: TRBV28
J: TRBJ2-4
CDR3: CASSRDGLGKNIQYF

D: .
V: TRBV25-1
J: TRBJ1-2
CDR3: CASSASQGYGYTF

D: .
V: TRBV5-1
J: TRBJ1-2
CDR3: CASSLWGSASYGYTF

D: TRBD1
V: TRBV18
J: TRBJ1-5
CDR3: CASSPLADRGNQPQHF

D: .
V: TRBV29-1
J: TRBJ2-1
CDR3: CSVPGYNEQFF

D: TRBD2
V: TRBV30
J: TRBJ2-3
CDR3: CAWSPTGTSVDTQYF

D: TRBD1
V: TRBV5-5
J: TRBJ1-1
CDR3: CASSITGGGNTEAFF

D: .
V: TRBV30
J: TRBJ1-6
CDR3: CAWRIASRSSPLHF

D: TRBD2
V: TRBV2
J: TRBJ2-1
CDR3: CASSVRLAGDSYNEQFF

D: .
V: TRBV29-1
J: TRBJ2-1
CDR3: CSVEVGGGSYNEQFF

D: .
V: TRBV7-2
J: TRBJ2-7
CDR3: CASSLDKGSYEQYF

D: .
V: TRBV4-1
J: TRBJ1-3
CDR3: CASSQDGQITGNTIYF

D: .
V: TRBV5-1
J: TRBJ1-3
CDR3: CASSQASVGNTIYF

D: .
V: TRBV5-4
J: TRBJ1-2
CDR3: CASSLPQGLAGYGYTF

D: TRBD1
V: TRBV7-2
J: TRBJ1-4
CDR3: CASSPGTGVMKLFF

D: .
V: TRBV5-1
J: TRBJ2-5
CDR3: CASSLAQETQYF

D: .
V: TRBV7-7
J: TRBJ2-5
CDR3: CASSLGRLGGETQYF

D: TRBD1
V: TRBV7-9
J: TRBJ2-1
CDR3: CASSLTGDEQFF

D: .
V: TRBV5-1
J: TRBJ2-6
CDR3: CASERDSGANVLTF

D: TRBD1
V: TRBV9
J: TRBJ2-2
CDR3: CASSVDAGGLSRELFF

D: TRBD1
V: TRBV29-1
J: TRBJ1-1
CDR3: CSGGTGANTEAFF

D: .
V: TRBV11-3
J: TRBJ1-1
CDR3: CASSFMNTEAFF

D: .
V: TRBV7-8
J: TRBJ2-2
CDR3: CASSPATANTGELFF

D: TRBD1
V: TRBV2
J: TRBJ1-4
CDR3: CAARNQGATNEKLFF

D: TRBD1
V: TRBV19
J: TRBJ2-5
CDR3: CASSIRQGGGETQYF

D: .
V: TRBV9
J: TRBJ2-5
CDR3: CASSVVGRAGQETQYF

D: TRBD1
V: TRBV4-1
J: TRBJ1-6
CDR3: CASSQQAPDRGLSYNSPLHF